The clone carrying this T cell receptor beta chain was recorded a few times. No antigen is known for it. The data were taken from a study of blood T cells in healthy people across ages. PCR was performed a second time for roughly 6 to 12 cycles using a sample-barcoded 5' primer and a J-beta primer mix. TCRdb re-called the 5' RACE reads through MiXCR, storing one row per CDR3 protein. The profile shows fewer than 650,000 distinct CDR3 sequences, over 25% of them singletons. Per-sample PBMC isolation yielded at least 6.5 million cells. Study findings and constraints: Diversity estimated from one million T cells was considered an underestimate. Unsorted PBMCs ruled out conclusive naive versus antigen-experienced comparison.

This sample also appeared in a second study, on T cells of mothers and their children.

The sequencing sample was made of blood. The TCR comes from a boy between 2 and 15 years old in good health.

DNA of the CDR3: TGTGCCAGCAGTGAAGAGTCAGGGGGCGAAGAGACCCAGTACTTC. Translating gives CASSEESGGEETQYF. The V and J genes are TRBV2 and TRBJ2-5; 8 bases agree with TRBD1. This CDR3 contains 15 residues. J was trimmed by 3 bases and V by 1 base; bases with no gene match: 4. Germline V gene sequence: CDR1 SNHLY, CDR2 FYNNEI.